Listed below are T cell receptor beta chains from one sample, sequenced in a study of T-cell reconstitution after alpha-beta-depleted transplantation in children. TCRdb called the PCR reads again in MiXCR, with one record for every CDR3 protein. The sample carries about 15,000 distinct CDR3 sequences, around 5.1% recorded once. Sequencing used PBMCs, obtained before TCRalphabeta/CD19-depleted stem cell transplant. These receptors all stem from a boy aged 10-17 years with acute lymphoblastic leukemia, due to receive a stem cell transplant. Both conserved end residues are part of each CDR3. The D gene is left open where the match is weak. Clone size is shown for a subset of rows, as once, few, many or a class of expanded clone.

V gene	clone size	D gene	J gene	CDR3 DNA	CDR3 protein
TRBV19	few	TRBD1	TRBJ2-5	TGTGCCAGTAGTGTCGGGACAGGGGGCTTTGAGACCCAGTACTTC	CASSVGTGGFETQYF
TRBV7-9	many	.	TRBJ1-1	TGTGCCAGCAGCCGTTTGGACACCCCTATGAACACTGAAGCTTTCTTT	CASSRLDTPMNTEAFF
TRBV5-6	many	TRBD1	TRBJ1-4	TGTGCCAGCAGCTCTCAATCCGGGACAGGGTACGAAAAACTGTTTTTT	CASSSQSGTGYEKLFF
TRBV28	many	TRBD1	TRBJ1-5	TGTGCCAGCAAATACAGGGGGCGATCCGAACAGCCCCAGCATTTT	CASKYRGRSEQPQHF
TRBV7-8	.	TRBD2	TRBJ2-3	TGTGCCAGCAGCTCGTTAGCGGGACGCCGCACAGATACGCAGTATTTT	CASSSLAGRRTDTQYF
TRBV6-2/TRBV6-3	many	.	TRBJ1-5	TGTGCCAGCAGTTACGAAATAGGGGGTCAGCCCCAGCATTTT	CASSYEIGGQPQHF
TRBV2	many	TRBD1	TRBJ2-1	TGTGCCAGTTCTAGACAGGGGGATAGTTACAATGAGCAGTTCTTC	CASSRQGDSYNEQFF
TRBV19	many	.	TRBJ2-1	TGTGCCAGTAGTATTATGGCAGGGGAAAGGAATGAGCAGTTCTTC	CASSIMAGERNEQFF
TRBV20-1	many	TRBD1	TRBJ1-3	TGCAGTGCTGTGGACAGGGCCGTGGGAAACACCATATATTTT	CSAVDRAVGNTIYF
TRBV20-1	many	TRBD1	TRBJ2-7	TGCAGTGCTAGGGTTCTCGGGACAGGGTCCGGCCGGGATTCCTACGAGCAGTACTTC	CSARVLGTGSGRDSYEQYF
TRBV5-6	.	.	TRBJ2-7	TGTGCCAGCAGCTTGATAGGGAAAAGTTTCTACGAGCAGTACTTC	CASSLIGKSFYEQYF
TRBV28	many	TRBD2	TRBJ2-1	TGTGCCAGCAGTTTAGACGGGGGGGCCGGGCAGTTCTTC	CASSLDGGAGQFF
TRBV11-2	many	TRBD2	TRBJ2-1	TGTGCCAGCAGCCCTCCAGGGACTAGCTACAATGAGCAGTTCTTC	CASSPPGTSYNEQFF
TRBV5-1	many	TRBD1	TRBJ1-3	TGCGCCAGCAGGACAGGGGACCTCTCTGGAAACACCATATATTTT	CASRTGDLSGNTIYF
TRBV19	once	TRBD1	TRBJ1-5	TGTGCCAGTAGTAGACGCGGACAGGGAAGCAATCAGCCCCAGCATTTT	CASSRRGQGSNQPQHF
TRBV5-4	many	.	TRBJ2-2	TGTGCCAGCAGCTTGGCGCGAACCGGGGAGCTGTTTTTT	CASSLARTGELFF
TRBV5-6	few	.	TRBJ1-6	TGTGCCAGCAGCCCCGGGGACGGGTATTCACCCCTCCACTTT	CASSPGDGYSPLHF
TRBV4-2	many	.	TRBJ1-6	TGTGCCAGCAGCCAAGTGGGTGGGGACGGGAATTCACCCCTCCACTTT	CASSQVGGDGNSPLHF
TRBV7-2	many	.	TRBJ1-2	TGTGCCAGCAGCTTGACACAGGGACGCGGCTACACCTTC	CASSLTQGRGYTF
TRBV7-6	many	.	TRBJ2-3	TGTGCCAGCAGCTTAGGGTCGCTCGATACGCAGTATTTT	CASSLGSLDTQYF
TRBV24-1	medium-sized	TRBD2	TRBJ2-3	TGTGCCACCAGTGATGGGGCAGCGGGAGAGTGGGGGACAGATACGCAGTATTTT	CATSDGAAGEWGTDTQYF
TRBV4-1	many	.	TRBJ1-5	TGCGCCAGCAGCCAAGAGGGCCCGGGCAATCAGCCCCAGCATTTT	CASSQEGPGNQPQHF
TRBV6-5	many	.	TRBJ2-7	TGTGCCAGCAGTTGGGGACAAACCTACGAGCAGTACTTC	CASSWGQTYEQYF
TRBV28	medium-sized	TRBD2	TRBJ2-1	TGTGCCAGCAGGCCGGACGACTCTAGCGGTATATACAATGAGCAGTTCTTC	CASRPDDSSGIYNEQFF
TRBV7-7	many	.	TRBJ2-5	TGTGCCAGCAGCTTCAACGGGAGAGGGGAGACCCAGTACTTC	CASSFNGRGETQYF
TRBV5-5	medium-sized	.	TRBJ1-5	TGTGCCAGCAGCTTGACTCAGACGAATCAGCCCCAGCATTTT	CASSLTQTNQPQHF
TRBV5-1	many	TRBD2	TRBJ2-1	TGCGCCAGCCGACCTGGACTAGCTCTTAATGAGCAGTTCTTC	CASRPGLALNEQFF
TRBV10-3	many	.	TRBJ2-1	TGTGCCATCAGTGTGGTGGGAAGAGAGCAGTTCTTC	CAISVVGREQFF
TRBV3-1	many	.	TRBJ2-6	TGTGCCAGCAGCCCGCCCGGGCCATTCAGCTCTGGGGCCAACGTCCTGACTTTC	CASSPPGPFSSGANVLTF
TRBV27	many	.	TRBJ1-6	TGTGCCAGCAGTTCGTGGACCGAACTAGGACCCCTCCACTTT	CASSSWTELGPLHF
TRBV6-2/TRBV6-3	many	.	TRBJ2-4	TGTGCCAGCAGTTGGGGGAGACTAGTGGAATTTCAGTACTTC	CASSWGRLVEFQYF
TRBV6-5	many	TRBD1	TRBJ1-3	TGTGCCAGCAGTCTAACAGGGGCGACTGGAAACACCATATATTTT	CASSLTGATGNTIYF
TRBV7-2	many	TRBD2	TRBJ2-7	TGTGCCAGCAGCTATACTAGCGGGGGGCTGGGGGGCGAGCAGTACTTC	CASSYTSGGLGGEQYF
TRBV7-9	many	.	TRBJ1-1	TGTGCCAGCAGCCCACTCGGATTAGAAGCTTTCTTT	CASSPLGLEAFF
TRBV6-2/TRBV6-3	medium-sized	TRBD1	TRBJ2-1	TGTGCCAGCAGCCGATACGCACAGGGGGTCTCCTACAATGAGCAGTTCTTC	CASSRYAQGVSYNEQFF
TRBV6-1	many	.	TRBJ1-1	TGTGCCAGCCGTGGGTATGTAGCGACAACATACACTGAAGCTTTCTTT	CASRGYVATTYTEAFF
TRBV29-1	many	.	TRBJ1-4	TGCAGCGTGTCCCCGGGCTATCAACCAAGGGGGGGTGAAAAACTGTTTTTT	CSVSPGYQPRGGEKLFF
TRBV5-5	many	.	TRBJ2-7	TGTGCCAGCAGCTTGATTTGGGGGGACTACGAGCAGTACTTC	CASSLIWGDYEQYF
TRBV12-3/TRBV12-4	many	TRBD1	TRBJ1-4	TGTGCCAGCAGTTCGTACGGGACAGGGGCGGGGGAAAAACTGTTTTTT	CASSSYGTGAGEKLFF
TRBV4-3	many	TRBD1	TRBJ1-5	TGCGCCAGCAGCCAAGATATAGCGGCAGGGGGCGTCAAGCCCCAGCATTTT	CASSQDIAAGGVKPQHF
TRBV5-1	many	TRBD1	TRBJ2-7	TGCGCCAGCAGCTTTCGGACAGGGCACTCCTACGAGCAGTACTTC	CASSFRTGHSYEQYF
TRBV11-3	.	.	TRBJ2-7	TGTGCCAGCAGCTTAGTTGGTGGAAACTACGAGCAGTACTTC	CASSLVGGNYEQYF